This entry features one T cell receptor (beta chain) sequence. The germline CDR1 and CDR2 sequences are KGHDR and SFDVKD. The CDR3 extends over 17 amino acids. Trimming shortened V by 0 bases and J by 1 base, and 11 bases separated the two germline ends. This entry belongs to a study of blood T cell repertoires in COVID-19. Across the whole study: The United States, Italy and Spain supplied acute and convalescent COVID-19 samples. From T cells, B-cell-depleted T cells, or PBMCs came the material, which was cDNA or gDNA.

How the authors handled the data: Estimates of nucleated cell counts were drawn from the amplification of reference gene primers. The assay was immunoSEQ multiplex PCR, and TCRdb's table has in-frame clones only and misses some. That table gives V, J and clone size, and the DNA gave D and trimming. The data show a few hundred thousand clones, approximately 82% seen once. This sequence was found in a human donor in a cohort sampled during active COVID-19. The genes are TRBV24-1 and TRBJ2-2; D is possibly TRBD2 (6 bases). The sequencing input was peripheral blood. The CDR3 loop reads CATSDLEGGLNTGELFF. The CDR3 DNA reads TGTGCCACCAGTGATTTGGAGGGAGGACTGAACACCGGGGAGCTGTTTTTT.